This T cell receptor beta chain is from a study of T cell changes during pregnancy in multiple sclerosis. This table comes from immunoSEQ multiplex PCR, and its TCRdb copy is limited to in-frame clones, with some not included. Seen here are approximately 48,000 clones, more than 85% observed once, and the top ten hold nearly 0.4%. Trimming at V came to 7 bases and at J to 6 bases, leaving 9 bases not matched to a gene. CDR1 is LNHDA and CDR2 is SQIVND in the germline V gene (reference sequence). The length of the CDR3 is 15 residues. This receptor was taken from a female donor with multiple sclerosis, enrolled in a pregnancy study. Sequenced material: CD4+ T cells from peripheral blood mononuclear cells, taken after pregnancy. The chain links TRBV19 to TRBJ2-2; TRBD1 matches at 9 bases. CDR3 sequence: CASNTRQGGAGELFF. The CDR3 bases are TGTGCCAGTAACACTAGACAGGGGGGGGCCGGGGAGCTGTTTTTT.